These 11 T cell receptor beta chains were all obtained from the same sample, sequenced in a study of tissue T cells after allogeneic stem cell transplantation (dated by TCRdb to 2021 to 2024). This sample's time point label indicates: human tissue collected at research (rapid) autopsy. Receptors were amplified or captured by the immunoSEQ multiplex PCR assay. TCRdb provides this immuneACCESS table in a form limited to in-frame rearrangements. Some clones are lacking; in checked studies, under half of them reflect an unresolved V gene, and why the rest are absent is not known. The sample table contains roughly 3,700 clones; only one count was recorded for less than 70% of them. 28% of the sample comes from the top ten. The sequencing used tissue from the ileum, collected at autopsy. Receptors originate from a male donor aged 60 or over with lung cancer.

This clone occurred a few times. The rearrangement joins TRBV13 to TRBJ2-7, with D possibly TRBD2 on 5 matching bases. Germline-derived CDR1 and CDR2 are PRHDT and FYEKMQ (reference sequence). The CDR3 consists of 14 residues. V was clipped by 5 bases and J by 6 bases, with 17 bases between them. CDR3: CASSRGHLAFEQYF. The CDR3 region has the DNA TGTGCCAGCAGCCGCGGTCACCTAGCCTTCGAGCAGTACTTC.

DNA for the CDR3: TGTGCCTGGAGCGAAACAGGGGATGGAGGCTACACCTTC. Protein: CAWSETGDGGYTF. This chain links TRBV30 with TRBJ1-2, with 7 bases identical to TRBD1. V gave up 3 bases and J gave up 8 bases; unmatched junction bases: 9. The germline V gene has CDR1 GTSNPN and CDR2 SVGIG (reference sequence). CDR3 length: 13 residues.

The chain joins TRBV11-2 to TRBJ2-6; D unclear. Trimming cost V 6 bases and J 1 base, with 10 bases left between them. The CDR3 length is 15 residues. The germline CDR1 and CDR2 sequences are SGHAT and FQNNGV. In DNA, the CDR3 is TGTGCCAGCAGACCCCCAGTTTCTGGGGCCAACGTCCTGACTTTC. It is translated as CASRPPVSGANVLTF.

The gene calls are TRBV7-9 and TRBJ2-1; 9 positions match TRBD2. Germline values: CDR1 SEHNR, CDR2 FQNEAQ (reference sequence). J lost 9 bases, V lost 2 bases, and 11 bases had no gene match. The CDR3 has 16 amino acids. The CDR3 DNA sequence: TGTGCCAGCAGCTTATCGAGTCTAGCGGGACGTATTGAGCAGTTCTTC. Translation: CASSLSSLAGRIEQFF.

This clone is large by share. The chain is built from TRBV4-3 and TRBJ2-7; 7 positions agree with TRBD2. V shed 1 base, J shed 7 bases, and the junction held 1 base outside the gene matches. CDR3 length equals 12 residues. CDR1 is LGHNA and CDR2 is YSLEER in the germline V gene. Here the CDR3 DNA reads TGCGCCAGCAGCCAAGGAGCGGGGGAGCAGTACTTC. As protein: CASSQGAGEQYF.

V usage is TRBV6-1 and J usage is TRBJ2-3, with 9 bases that match TRBD2. Germline values: CDR1 MNHNS, CDR2 SASEGT. The CDR3 runs 15 residues. V trimming: 2 bases; J trimming: 3 bases; junction bases outside the gene matches: 3. The CDR3, as DNA: TGTGCCAGCAGTGAATTGGGACTAGCAACAGATACGCAGTATTTT. The encoded protein is CASSELGLATDTQYF.

Comment on this clone: A read error may produce the germline difference seen at one junction end. The chain has TRBV7-7 and TRBJ2-3; 9 bases match TRBD2. Germline lookup yields CDR1 SSHAT and CDR2 FNYEAQ (reference sequence). CDR3 length equals 18 residues. The CDR3 DNA reads as TGTGCTAGCAGCTTTGGACTCGTCTCTAGCGGGGCCACAGATACGCAGTATTTT. Translated: CASSFGLVSSGATDTQYF.

This clone occurred a few times. The rearrangement joins TRBV6-2 or TRBV6-3 to TRBJ1-1; maybe TRBD1 (5 bases). The CDR3 loop spans 13 amino acids. Germline-derived CDR1 and CDR2 are MNHEY and SVGEGT. V lost 2 bases to trimming and J lost 5 bases, with 9 bases between them. For the CDR3, the DNA is TGTGCCAGCAGTTACGCAGGGCGGACTGAAGCTTTCTTT. Translation: CASSYAGRTEAFF.

The V gene is TRBV4-2, the J gene TRBJ1-5, with no clear D. The CDR3 loop spans 13 amino acids. V lost 1 base and J lost 6, with 7 bases in between. Germline lookup yields CDR1 LGHNA and CDR2 YNFKEQ. CDR3 sequence (DNA): TGTGCCAGCAGCCAAGGGGCCAGTCAGCCCCAGCATTTT. Protein product: CASSQGASQPQHF.

DNA for the CDR3: TGTGCCACCAGTGATGGGGGTCGAGATGAGCAGTTCTTC. Its protein is CATSDGGRDEQFF. V usage is TRBV24-1 and J usage is TRBJ2-1; the D gene could be TRBD1 or TRBD2 (5 bases each). Germline CDR1 is KGHDR and CDR2 is SFDVKD. Deletions cut 3 bases from V and 8 bases from J, with 10 bases between. The CDR3 consists of 13 residues.

The chain links TRBV19 to TRBJ2-7; no reliable D call. CDR1 and CDR2 (germline): LNHDA, SQIVND (reference sequence). V was pared by 5 bases and J by 2 bases, with 13 bases between. CDR3 length equals 14 residues. The CDR3 DNA follows: TGTGCCAGTAGTGCCCGCGGACGGCCCTACGAGCAGTACTTC. As protein: CASSARGRPYEQYF.